A single sample gave rise to the 29 T cell receptor beta chains below, sequenced in a study of post-analysis software for immune sequencing data. Findings and caveats of the study: Included in a set of five TRBV segments more frequent in patients than controls were TRBV5-6, TRBV5-1 and TRBV20-1.

TCR beta cDNA libraries had unique molecular identifiers. One entry per CDR3 protein, called by TCRdb with MiXCR from the PCR reads. Of hundreds of thousands of distinct CDR3 sequences listed, roughly three fifths are singletons. The antigens for these receptors are not known. Sequencing was performed on blood. These receptor sequences come from a girl aged 2-9 years with multiple sclerosis.

The J gene is TRBJ1-3, the V gene TRBV27, with D unresolved. V was clipped by 4 bases and J by 0 bases, with 7 bases between them. The CDR3 covers 14 residues. Germline V gene data show CDR1 as MNHEY and CDR2 as SMNVEV (reference sequence). CDR3 protein: CASSSTNSGNTIYF. In DNA form, the CDR3 reads TGTGCCAGCAGTTCAACGAACTCTGGAAACACCATATATTTT.

The V call is TRBV2, the J call TRBJ2-4; D call uncertain. The J call may be faulty, since TRBJ2-7 better matches the DNA end. Germline V gene lookup returns CDR1 SNHLY and CDR2 FYNNEI. The CDR3 has 13 residues. CDR3 sequence: CASSPDTHYEQYF. The CDR3 nucleotides read TGTGCCAGCAGCCCTGACACGCACTACGAGCAGTACTTC.

Concerning this clonotype itself: The junction and the germline gene differ at one end; a read error may be behind it. CDR3 protein: CASSFRTEETQCF. CDR3 in DNA: TGCGCCAGCAGCTTCCGGACAGAAGAGACCCAGTGCTTC. This chain joins TRBV5-1 and TRBJ2-5, with D possibly TRBD1 on 6 matching bases. CDR3 length equals 13 residues. Germline loops: CDR1 SGHRS, CDR2 YFSETQ.

The chain employs TRBV20-1 and TRBJ2-1, with TRBD2 matching 9 bases. From germline, CDR1 is DFQATT and CDR2 SNEGSKA (reference sequence). The CDR3 has 17 amino acids. J lost 0 bases, V lost 1 base, and 7 bases had no gene match. This chain's CDR3 is CSARGSLAGSSYNEQFF. The CDR3 bases are TGCAGTGCTAGAGGGTCGCTAGCGGGGAGCTCCTACAATGAGCAGTTCTTC.

Points on this clonotype: The junction differs from germline at one of its ends, possibly a read error. This chain uses TRBV9 with TRBJ2-3; TRBD1 aligns across 8 bases. The CDR3 covers 16 residues. CDR1 is SGDLS and CDR2 is YYNGEE in the germline V gene. The CDR3 DNA follows: TGTGCCAGTAGCGTAGGACAGGGAGGCGTGCCAGATACGCAGTATTTT. Its translation: CASSVGQGGVPDTQYF.

The chain has TRBV9 and TRBJ1-5; D is unclear. This CDR3 has 15 residues. The V and J ends lost 0 bases and 4 bases respectively, with 11 bases between them. Looked up from germline, CDR1 is SGDLS and CDR2 is YYNGEE. The chain's CDR3 is CASSVGSMVNQPQHF. DNA of the CDR3: TGTGCCAGCAGCGTAGGAAGTATGGTGAATCAGCCCCAGCATTTT.

V gene TRBV14 combines with J gene TRBJ2-1; tentatively, D is TRBD2 (6 bases). The CDR3 is 15 amino acids. Trimming took 4 bases from V and 4 from J, leaving 14 bases between them. Germline V gene data show CDR1 as SGHDN and CDR2 as FVKESK. The CDR3, as DNA: TGTGCCAGCAGCCCCGGGACTTCTCTTTACAATGAGCAGTTCTTC. Its protein is CASSPGTSLYNEQFF.

The chain links TRBV7-9 to TRBJ2-3; TRBD2 might be the D (6 bases). The length of the CDR3 is 13 residues. The V gene's germline CDR1 is SEHNR and CDR2 FQNEAQ (reference sequence). Trimming cost V 0 bases and J 7 bases, with 8 bases left between them. CDR3 sequence: CASSLAEGNTQYF. The DNA of the CDR3 is TGTGCCAGCAGCTTAGCGGAGGGGAATACGCAGTATTTT.

The chain carries TRBV9 and TRBJ2-1; 9 nucleotides match TRBD2. V was clipped by 1 base and J by 9 bases; unmatched bases: 14. CDR1 and CDR2 from the germline V gene are SGDLS and YYNGEE. CDR3 length: 17 residues. The CDR3 DNA is TGTGCCAGCAGCGTACCCAGCGGGAGGTCCCCGAGGGCTGAGCAGTTCTTC. Encoded protein: CASSVPSGRSPRAEQFF.

Of note for this clonotype: One junction end does not reproduce the germline sequence, and a read error may be involved. The chain carries TRBV12-5 and TRBJ2-7; a weak D match, TRBD2 (5 bases). Germline CDR1 LGHNT, CDR2 FRNRAP. The CDR3 extends over 15 amino acids. CDR3 residues: CASGLVTGKSYEQYF. CDR3 DNA: TGTGCTAGCGGTTTGGTGACGGGGAAGAGCTACGAGCAGTACTTC.

The gene calls are TRBV7-9 and TRBJ1-2; D not certain. Trimming removed 1 base from V and 8 bases from J, with 8 bases in between. From germline, CDR1 is SEHNR and CDR2 FQNEAQ (reference sequence). The CDR3 sequence is 12 residues long. The DNA of the CDR3 is TGTGCCAGCAGCTTAGAGGCAGAAGGCTACACCTTC. Its translation: CASSLEAEGYTF.

This clonotype turned up a few times. This chain connects TRBV7-2 to TRBJ1-2; TRBD1 aligns across 9 bases. V trimming: 1 base; J trimming: 5 bases; junction bases outside the gene matches: 8. The V gene's germline CDR1 is SGHTA and CDR2 FQGNSA. The CDR3 is 16 residues long. The CDR3 DNA reads TGTGCCAGCAGCTTAGACTGGCGGGACAGGGTATATGGCTACACCTTC. As protein: CASSLDWRDRVYGYTF.

This clonotype was counted between two and nine times. This chain uses TRBV4-1 with TRBJ1-2, with D maybe TRBD1 (6 bases). In germline, CDR1 is MGHRA, CDR2 YSYEKL. V lost 0 bases and J 5 bases, leaving 7 bases between the germline ends. The CDR3 extends over 13 amino acids. The CDR3 is CASSQDGQYGYTF. The CDR3 bases are TGCGCCAGCAGCCAAGATGGACAGTATGGCTACACCTTC.

This clonotype was found many times. The chain recombines TRBV6-5 with TRBJ2-3; tentative D call: TRBD2 (5 bases). V dropped 7 bases and J dropped 2 bases, with 13 bases sitting between them. From germline, CDR1 is MNHEY and CDR2 SVGAGI. The CDR3 loop spans 14 amino acids. The CDR3 sequence is CASTAGSYTDTQYF. In DNA form, the CDR3 reads TGTGCCAGCACCGCGGGTAGCTACACAGATACGCAGTATTTT.

The table lists this clonotype with a few counts. The V gene is TRBV29-1, the J gene TRBJ2-7; TRBD1 matches at 9 bases. V lost 5 bases and J lost 3; bases outside the gene matches: 8. The CDR3 consists of 14 residues. The V gene's germline CDR1 is SQVTM and CDR2 ANQGSEA. The CDR3: CSVYWWDRDYEQYF. The CDR3 coding sequence is TGCAGCGTTTACTGGTGGGACAGGGACTACGAGCAGTACTTC.

This clonotype turned up a few times. The CDR3 reads CASSSQEEQFF. DNA of the CDR3: TGTGCCAGCAGTTCTCAGGAGGAGCAGTTCTTC. The gene calls are TRBV28 and TRBJ2-1; D call uncertain. The CDR3 totals 11 residues. From germline, CDR1 is MDHEN and CDR2 SYDVKM. The ends were cut back, 4 bases at V and 10 bases at J, with 8 bases in the middle.

J is TRBJ1-5 and V is TRBV12-3 or TRBV12-4, with 8 bases lining up with TRBD1. V lost 5 bases to trimming and J lost 5 bases; unmatched junction nucleotides: 5. The CDR3 has 14 amino acids. The CDR3 DNA reads as TGTGCCAGCAGTCGCTCAGGGGGCGATCAGCCCCAGCATTTT. It yields the protein CASSRSGGDQPQHF.

In DNA, the CDR3 is TGCGCCAGCAGCACACACAGGGGGCGCGTTTATGGCTACACCTTC. Translating gives CASSTHRGRVYGYTF. The gene calls are TRBV5-1 and TRBJ1-2, with TRBD1 identical over 9 bases. The CDR3 spans 15 residues. Unmatched junction bases numbered 9, after V lost 4 bases and J lost 5 bases. CDR1 SGHRS and CDR2 YFSETQ come from the germline V gene.

V usage is TRBV7-9 and J usage is TRBJ1-6; weak D call: TRBD1 (5 bases). V was shortened by 3 bases and J by 6 bases, with 9 bases between the two germline ends. The CDR3 extends over 14 amino acids. Germline loops: CDR1 SEHNR, CDR2 FQNEAQ (reference sequence). The CDR3 sequence is CASSFQGGNSPLHF. The CDR3 DNA is TGTGCCAGCAGCTTTCAGGGAGGTAATTCACCCCTCCACTTT.

This clonotype has a handful of counts. The gene calls are TRBV29-1 and TRBJ2-5; TRBD2 agrees at 8 bases. The trim removed 8 bases at V and 4 bases at J, leaving 6 bases unmatched. Germline V gives CDR1 SQVTM, CDR2 ANQGSEA. This CDR3 is 12 amino acids long. The CDR3 DNA reads as TGCAGCTTCACAGCGGGAGCAGAGACCCAGTACTTC. Its protein product is CSFTAGAETQYF.

The chain employs TRBV7-2 and TRBJ1-4, with D unresolved. The CDR3 is 14 residues long. The V end was cut by 0 bases, the J end by 8 bases, with 10 bases between. CDR1 SGHTA and CDR2 FQGNSA come from the germline V gene. The CDR3: CASSLAYTSEKLFF. The CDR3 DNA reads as TGTGCCAGCAGCTTAGCGTACACATCCGAAAAACTGTTTTTT.

V gene TRBV18 combines with J gene TRBJ2-5, with D perhaps matching TRBD2 (6 bases). The germline gives CDR1 KGHSH, CDR2 LQKENI. V lost 6 bases to trimming and J lost 2 bases, with 22 bases between them. CDR3 length: 17 amino acids. The DNA for the CDR3 is TGTGCCAGCTCCCGTACCCTCTCAGCGGGTCGGCAAGAGACCCAGTACTTC. It is translated as CASSRTLSAGRQETQYF.

The sample holds a few counts of this clonotype. The V and J genes are TRBV12-3 or TRBV12-4 and TRBJ2-5, with TRBD2 matching over 7 bases. V gave up 5 bases and J gave up 2 bases; unmatched junction bases: 8. The CDR3 is 15 amino acids. In DNA form, the CDR3 reads TGTGCCAGCAGTGCGGGGAGGGTGGAGCAAGAGACCCAGTACTTC. Translation gives CASSAGRVEQETQYF.

This chain connects TRBV6-5 to TRBJ1-2; D remains ambiguous. The CDR3 spans 14 residues. Trimming took 6 bases from V and 5 from J, leaving 16 bases between them. From germline, CDR1 is MNHEY and CDR2 SVGAGI. The CDR3 spells CASSRLVGGYGYTF. In DNA, the CDR3 is TGTGCCAGCAGCCGCCTGGTTGGAGGTTATGGCTACACCTTC.

The V and J genes are TRBV14 and TRBJ1-2, with 7 bases that match TRBD1. J was trimmed by 0 bases and V by 6 bases; bases with no gene match: 7. Looked up from germline, CDR1 is SGHDN and CDR2 is FVKESK. The CDR3 loop spans 15 amino acids. The CDR3 region has the DNA TGTGCCAGCAGACGCACAGGGGCGGCTAACTATGGCTACACCTTC. Translated: CASRRTGAANYGYTF.

The V gene is TRBV12-3 or TRBV12-4, the J gene TRBJ1-5, with D uncertain. CDR3 length: 14 amino acids. The germline V and J ends were trimmed by 2 bases and 2 bases, with 7 bases remaining between them. DNA of the CDR3: TGTGCCAGCAGTTTACAGGACGGCAATCAGCCCCAGCATTTT. Its protein product is CASSLQDGNQPQHF.

The rearrangement joins TRBV7-2 to TRBJ2-1, with 13 bases lining up with TRBD2. Germline assignment: CDR1 SGHTA and CDR2 FQGNSA. This CDR3 is built from 16 residues. With V trimmed by 5 bases and J by 10 bases, 11 bases remained unmatched. The CDR3 DNA reads as TGTGCCAGCAGCCTCTGGACTAGCGGGGGTTTGGACGAGCAGTTCTTC. Translating gives CASSLWTSGGLDEQFF.

The CDR3, as DNA: TGTGCCAGCAGCCAAGGATACGGGGGGGGAAACGAGCAGTACTTC. Encoded protein: CASSQGYGGGNEQYF. The V call is TRBV3-1, the J call TRBJ2-7, with TRBD2 identical over 8 bases. The CDR3 is 15 amino acids. After removal of 1 base from V and 5 bases from J, the junction contained 7 bases not matched to a gene. Germline CDR1 LGHDT, CDR2 YNNKEL (reference sequence).

The J gene is TRBJ1-2, the V gene TRBV4-3; 7 bases fit TRBD1. Germline values: CDR1 LGHNA, CDR2 YSLEER. The CDR3 has 15 residues. Losses at the gene ends were 4 bases for V and 6 bases for J; bases not matched to a gene: 11. CDR3 DNA: TGCGCCAGCAGCCCCAACAGGGGTTTGAACCATGGCTACACCTTC. Encoded protein: CASSPNRGLNHGYTF.